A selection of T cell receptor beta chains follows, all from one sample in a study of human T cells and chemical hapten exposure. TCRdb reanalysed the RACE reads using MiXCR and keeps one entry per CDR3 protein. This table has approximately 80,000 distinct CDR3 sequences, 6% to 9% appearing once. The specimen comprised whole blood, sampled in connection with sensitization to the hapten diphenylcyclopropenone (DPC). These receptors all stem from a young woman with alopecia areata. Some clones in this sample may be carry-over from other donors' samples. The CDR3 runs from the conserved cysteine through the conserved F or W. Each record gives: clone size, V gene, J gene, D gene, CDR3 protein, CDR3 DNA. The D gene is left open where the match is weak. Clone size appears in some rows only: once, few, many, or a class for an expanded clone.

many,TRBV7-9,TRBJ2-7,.,CASSAARGAYEQYF,TGTGCCAGCAGCGCGGCCAGGGGGGCCTACGAGCAGTACTTC
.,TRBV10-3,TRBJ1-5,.,CAISDSSRGNQPQHF,TGTGCCATCAGCGACAGTTCAAGGGGCAATCAGCCCCAGCATTTT
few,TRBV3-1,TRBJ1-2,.,CASSPGASNYGYTF,TGTGCCAGCAGTCCAGGGGCCTCAAACTATGGCTACACCTTC
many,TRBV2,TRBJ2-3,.,CASREGSSTDTQYF,TGTGCCAGCAGAGAGGGGTCTAGCACAGATACGCAGTATTTT
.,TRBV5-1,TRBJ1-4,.,CASSLGKREKLFF,TGCGCCAGCAGCTTGGGAAAGAGGGAAAAACTGTTTTTT
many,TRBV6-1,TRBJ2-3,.,CASSGLVSTDTQYF,TGTGCCAGCAGTGGACTCGTTAGCACAGATACGCAGTATTTT
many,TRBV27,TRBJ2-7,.,CASSLSDPLAYEQYF,TGTGCCAGCAGTTTATCAGACCCCCTTGCCTACGAGCAGTACTTC
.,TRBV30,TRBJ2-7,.,CAWRVGGWGEQYF,TGTGCCTGGAGAGTAGGAGGCTGGGGGGAGCAGTACTTC
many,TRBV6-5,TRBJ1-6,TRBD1,CASSRGTDYNSPLHF,TGTGCCAGCAGCCGTGGGACAGACTATAATTCACCCCTCCACTTT
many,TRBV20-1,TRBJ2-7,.,CSARARAGGREQYF,TGCAGTGCTAGAGCGCGAGCCGGCGGTCGGGAGCAGTACTTC
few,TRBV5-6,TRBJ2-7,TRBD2,CASSDAGGSYEQYF,TGTGCCAGCAGCGACGCGGGGGGGTCCTACGAGCAGTACTTC
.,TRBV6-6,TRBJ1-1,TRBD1,CASTDRGRGDTEAFF,TGTGCCAGCACTGACAGGGGGCGAGGGGACACTGAAGCTTTCTTT
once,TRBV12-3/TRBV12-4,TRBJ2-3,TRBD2,CVSSFSGVADTQYF,TGTGTCAGCAGTTTCAGCGGGGTGGCAGATACGCAGTATTTT
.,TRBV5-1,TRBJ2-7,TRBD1,CASSPEVDRVYEQYF,TGCGCCAGCAGCCCCGAAGTCGACAGGGTCTACGAGCAGTACTTC
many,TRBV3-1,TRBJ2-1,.,CASSQDHSDNEQFF,TGTGCCAGCAGCCAAGATCATTCGGACAATGAGCAGTTCTTC
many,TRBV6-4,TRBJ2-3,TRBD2,CASSDGGGASDTQYF,TGTGCCAGCAGTGACGGCGGGGGGGCTTCAGATACGCAGTATTTT
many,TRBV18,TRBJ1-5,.,CASSPSLNQPQHF,TGTGCCAGCTCACCGTCTCTCAATCAGCCCCAGCATTTT
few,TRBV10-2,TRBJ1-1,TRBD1,CASSEQGAAFF,TGCGCCAGCAGTGAACAGGGGGCAGCTTTCTTT
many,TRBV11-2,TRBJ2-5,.,CASSLGVGGETQYF,TGTGCCAGCAGCTTAGGCGTGGGGGGAGAGACCCAGTACTTC
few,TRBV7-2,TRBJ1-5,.,CASSFNNQPQHF,TGTGCCAGCAGCTTCAACAATCAGCCCCAGCATTTT
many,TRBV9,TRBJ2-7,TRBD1,CASSANPGTGENYEQYF,TGTGCCAGCAGCGCAAACCCCGGGACAGGGGAAAACTACGAGCAGTACTTC
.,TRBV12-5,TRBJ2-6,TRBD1,CASGFLQGPYSGANVLTF,TGTGCTAGTGGTTTCTTACAGGGGCCTTACTCTGGGGCCAACGTCCTGACTTTC
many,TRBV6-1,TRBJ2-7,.,CASRESGLSYEQYF,TGTGCCAGCAGGGAATCGGGGCTCTCCTACGAGCAGTACTTC
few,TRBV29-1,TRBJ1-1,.,CSVNGRNTEAFF,TGCAGCGTTAACGGAAGGAACACTGAAGCTTTCTTT
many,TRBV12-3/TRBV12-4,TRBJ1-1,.,CASSSGTEAFF,TGTGCCAGCAGTTCGGGCACTGAAGCTTTCTTT